This T cell receptor beta chain derives from a study of T-cell memory formation after mild COVID-19. V was cut by 4 bases and J by 5 bases, with 15 bases left in between. The CDR3 is 15 residues long. Germline V CDR1 and CDR2: SGDLS, YYNGEE. Each CDR3 protein gets one entry after TCRdb re-called the 5' RACE reads with MiXCR. This table has about 560,000 distinct CDR3 sequences, more than 15% appearing once. This clonotype was seen more than once but under ten times. The TCR was taken from an adult woman who had mild COVID-19 (a few samples of this study predate the infection). Cell type and time point are not known. The sequenced material came from PBMCs or a T cell subset sorted from them (not recorded which). J is TRBJ1-4 and V is TRBV9; perhaps TRBD1 as D (5 bases). As DNA, the CDR3 is TGTGCCAGCAGCCCGTGGGGGGATAGGAATGAAAAACTGTTTTTT. Translating it yields CASSPWGDRNEKLFF.